Shown below are 14 T cell receptor beta chains from a single sample sequenced in a study of regulatory T cells in long-lasting Graves disease. The time point here: newly diagnosed GD, antithyroid drugs for less than 3 months. Scientists built the TCR library using RNA that was extracted from PBMCs. Building the TCR beta libraries relied on iRepertoire HTBI primers, and CDR3 regions underwent Arm-PCR. TCRdb itself ran the multiplex PCR reads through MiXCR, one entry per CDR3 protein. This table holds more than 300,000 distinct CDR3 sequences, less than 20% found once. The specimen was peripheral blood mononuclear cells (PBMCs), collected at new diagnosis, from a patient treated with antithyroid drugs. These receptors originate from a female donor with Graves disease.

This clonotype was observed a handful of times. The CDR3 here is CASSPSFGQPNQPQHF. Written as DNA, the CDR3 is TGTGCCAGCTCACCATCGTTTGGACAGCCGAATCAGCCCCAGCATTTT. This chain uses TRBV18 with TRBJ1-5; D might be TRBD1 (6 bases). The germline CDR1 and CDR2 sequences are KGHSH and LQKENI. Trimming cost V 2 bases and J 4 bases, with 15 bases left between them. The CDR3 has 16 amino acids.

CDR3 region: CASSQGRYSGNTIYF. Here the CDR3 DNA reads TGTGCCAGCAGCCAAGGACGGTACTCTGGAAACACCATATATTTT. V gene TRBV3-1 combines with J gene TRBJ1-3; D not resolved. This CDR3 region has 15 residues. V gave up 1 base and J gave up 0 bases, with 7 bases separating them. The germline V gene has CDR1 LGHDT and CDR2 YNNKEL (reference sequence).

This chain joins TRBV5-5 and TRBJ1-5; a weak D match, TRBD1 (6 bases). V was shortened by 1 base and J by 0 bases, with 26 bases between the two germline ends. The CDR3 loop spans 21 amino acids. CDR1 SGHKS and CDR2 YYEKEE come from the germline V gene (reference sequence). The CDR3 nucleotides are TGTGCCAGCAGCTTGTTCCCTCGGGGGCACCATACAGCTCATAGCAATCAGCCCCAGCATTTT. As protein: CASSLFPRGHHTAHSNQPQHF.

As regards this clonotype: A read error may explain this, as a much larger clone is one base away. This chain connects TRBV7-2 to TRBJ1-1; the D is unclear. V dropped 1 base and J dropped 0 bases, with 15 bases sitting between them. Germline lookup yields CDR1 SGHTA and CDR2 FQGNSA. The CDR3 contains 17 residues. The DNA for the CDR3 is TGTGCCAGCAGCTTAGAAGTCTCTAGTACCGTGAACACTGAAGCTTTCTTT. Translation: CASSLEVSSTVNTEAFF.

This clonotype showed up many times. The J gene is TRBJ1-5, the V gene TRBV20-1, with a tentative D call TRBD1 (5 bases). V was pared by 7 bases and J by 1 base, with 11 bases between. The CDR3 contains 13 residues. CDR1 is DFQATT and CDR2 is SNEGSKA in the germline V gene (reference sequence). CDR3 sequence (DNA): TGCAGTGTGAGTAGGGGCAGCAATCAGCCCCAGCATTTT. This gives the protein CSVSRGSNQPQHF.

Many counts were recorded for this clonotype. V is TRBV29-1 and J is TRBJ2-3; 7 bases line up with TRBD1. V lost 5 bases to trimming and J lost 5 bases; unmatched junction nucleotides: 7. The CDR3 loop spans 13 amino acids. CDR1 SQVTM and CDR2 ANQGSEA come from the germline V gene. Written as DNA, the CDR3 is TGCAGCGTTAAACGACAGGGTGGAGATACGCAGTATTTT. It yields the protein CSVKRQGGDTQYF.

This clonotype was detected many times. V is TRBV27 and J is TRBJ2-7, with 8 bases aligning to TRBD2. CDR1 is MNHEY, CDR2 SMNVEV, per germline (reference sequence). This CDR3 comprises 14 residues. J gave up 4 bases and V 4 bases, and 6 bases lay outside the gene matches. This chain's CDR3 is CASSSTPGGYEQYF. CDR3 in DNA: TGTGCCAGCAGTTCGACCCCGGGGGGGTACGAGCAGTACTTC.

This clonotype was picked up many times. The chain has TRBV2 and TRBJ1-2, with 7 bases matching TRBD1. Germline loops: CDR1 SNHLY, CDR2 FYNNEI. CDR3 size: 15 residues. With 2 bases clipped from V and 0 bases from J, the junction kept 3 bases outside the gene matches. The CDR3, as DNA: TGTGCCAGCAGTGAACGGACAGGAGCTAACTATGGCTACACCTTC. It yields the protein CASSERTGANYGYTF. Using reference TRBV2 and TRBJ1-2 for the parts outside the CDR3, the full variable domain is EPEVTQTPSHQVTQMGQEVILRCVPISNHLYFYWYRQILGQKVEFLVSFYNNEISEKSEIFDDQFSVERPDGSNFTLKIRSTKLEDSAMYFCASSERTGANYGYTFGSGTRLTVV.

This clonotype was seen ten or more times. The chain joins TRBV6-1 to TRBJ1-1, with 10 bases lining up with TRBD1. J lost 11 bases, V lost 8 bases, and 11 bases had no gene match. CDR1 and CDR2 from the germline V gene are MNHNS and SASEGT. The CDR3 loop spans 13 amino acids. CDR3 in DNA: TGTGCCAGCCTAGTGACAGGGGGCAATGTGGCTTTCTTT. Translating it yields CASLVTGGNVAFF.

This clonotype showed up many times. The V and J genes are TRBV2 and TRBJ2-7; D gene uncertain. The CDR3 covers 13 residues. V was shortened by 3 bases and J by 4 bases, with 10 bases between the two germline ends. The V gene's germline CDR1 is SNHLY and CDR2 FYNNEI. CDR3 loop: CASSDNRQYEQYF. In DNA form, the CDR3 reads TGTGCCAGCAGTGACAACCGACAATACGAGCAGTACTTC.

This clonotype has more than one count but fewer than ten. A single base separates this from a much larger clone, so it may be a read error. The chain is built from TRBV13 and TRBJ2-7, with D perhaps matching TRBD2 (7 bases). Germline V gives CDR1 PRHDT, CDR2 FYEKMQ (reference sequence). This CDR3 is 16 amino acids long. The CDR3: CANSLGGGAGAYEQYF. The CDR3 nucleotides read TGTGCCAACAGCTTAGGAGGGGGGGCCGGCGCCTACGAGCAGTACTTC.

V gene TRBV2 combines with J gene TRBJ2-7, with TRBD2 matching 13 bases. The CDR3 is 14 residues long. The junction had 3 bases not matched to a gene; V was cut back by 8 bases and J by 2 bases. Germline assignment: CDR1 SNHLY and CDR2 FYNNEI. The CDR3 DNA is TGTGCCAGCCTTGGGACTAGCGGGGCCTACGAGCAGTACTTC. This codes for CASLGTSGAYEQYF.

This clonotype was counted a single time. The junction shows a germline mismatch at one end, possibly a read error. The gene calls are TRBV7-2 and TRBJ2-7; D could derive from TRBD1 or TRBD2 (6 bases each). From germline, CDR1 is SGHTA and CDR2 FQGNSA. The CDR3 has 15 residues. The CDR3: CASSLGGRGRYEQYF. The CDR3 DNA sequence: TGTGCCAGCAGTTTAGGGGGGCGGGGTCGGTACGAGCAGTACTTC.

This clonotype was seen more than once but under ten times. V is TRBV15 and J is TRBJ1-2; TRBD1 is a possible D gene (5 bases). This CDR3 region has 13 residues. Germline-derived CDR1 and CDR2 are LNHNV and YYDKDF (reference sequence). The V and J ends lost 1 base and 2 bases respectively, with 5 bases between them. The CDR3 sequence: CATSRGQNYGYTF. CDR3 DNA sequence: TGTGCCACCAGCAGAGGACAGAACTATGGCTACACCTTC.